The 30 T cell receptor beta chains below come from one sample, sequenced in a study of shared clonotypes between healthy human individuals. The data were produced by immunoSEQ multiplex PCR, yet TCRdb's version contains in-frame clones alone and is incomplete. The table includes about 480,000 clones, approximately 79% detected once. The sequencing sample was made of PBMCs. Receptor source: a middle-aged woman in good health. Some clones in this sample may be carry-over from other donors' samples.

The V call is TRBV6-1, the J call TRBJ1-1, with D tentatively TRBD1 (6 bases). Trimming took 6 bases from V and 1 from J, leaving 15 bases between them. The CDR3 totals 15 residues. CDR1 MNHNS and CDR2 SASEGT come from the germline V gene. CDR3 bases: TGTGCCAGCAGGTGGGGGCTGATGGGGAACACTGAAGCTTTCTTT. This encodes CASRWGLMGNTEAFF.

The V and J genes are TRBV2 and TRBJ2-7; D not resolved. Germline CDR1 and CDR2: SNHLY and FYNNEI. The CDR3 has 11 residues. V was clipped by 6 bases and J by 5 bases, with 8 bases between them. CDR3 sequence: CASRTPDEQYF. In DNA, the CDR3 is TGTGCCAGCAGGACCCCAGACGAGCAGTACTTC.

The chain couples TRBV29-1 to TRBJ2-1, with D possibly TRBD1 on 6 matching bases. Germline V gene lookup returns CDR1 SQVTM and CDR2 ANQGSEA. V was pared by 3 bases and J by 0 bases, with 27 bases between. The CDR3 runs to 20 residues. The CDR3: CSVDFGARGISPSSYNEQFF. The CDR3 DNA is TGCAGCGTTGACTTCGGGGCCAGGGGTATTAGTCCTAGCTCCTACAATGAGCAGTTCTTC.

This clone has just one count. The rearrangement uses TRBV25-1 and TRBJ2-7; tentative D call: TRBD2 (6 bases). This CDR3 contains 14 residues. The V end lost 4 bases, the J end lost 11 bases, and 21 bases lay between the germline ends. Per the germline V gene, CDR1 is MGHDK and CDR2 is SYGVNS. CDR3 coding DNA: TGTGCCAGCAGTGGAACCCGCCACGGGGGAGTTAAGTACTTC. Its translation is CASSGTRHGGVKYF.

The chain recombines TRBV5-1 with TRBJ1-3, with D perhaps TRBD1 (6 bases). The CDR3 is made up of 16 amino acids. V lost 0 bases and J 2 bases, leaving 12 bases between the germline ends. Germline V gene data show CDR1 as SGHRS and CDR2 as YFSETQ. This chain's CDR3 is CASSLAGTQAGNTIYF. The CDR3 nucleotides read TGCGCCAGCAGCTTGGCCGGGACACAGGCTGGAAACACCATATATTTT.

J is TRBJ2-5 and V is TRBV28, with unresolved D. The germline V gene has CDR1 MDHEN and CDR2 SYDVKM. The CDR3 has 14 residues. Trimming left V 2 bases short and J 3 bases short, with 10 bases between. CDR3 residues: CASSLIGQEETQYF. CDR3 nucleotide sequence: TGTGCCAGCAGTTTAATTGGGCAGGAAGAGACCCAGTACTTC.

The rearrangement uses TRBV5-1 and TRBJ2-2; TRBD1 is a possible D gene (6 bases). Trimming removed 7 bases at V and 5 bases at J, with 15 bases between. This CDR3 is 14 amino acids long. Germline assignment: CDR1 SGHRS and CDR2 YFSETQ. As DNA, the CDR3 is TGCGCCAGCGGCGTGGGGACAACAACCGGGGAGCTGTTTTTT. This codes for CASGVGTTTGELFF.

This chain joins TRBV5-5 and TRBJ1-2, with 7 bases matching TRBD1. This CDR3 contains 16 residues. CDR1 and CDR2 (germline): SGHKS, YYEKEE (reference sequence). Germline trimming cut 2 bases from V and 4 bases from J; bases unmatched to any gene: 11. CDR3 in DNA: TGTGCCAGCAGCTTTTCGCCAGACAGGGCCGCCTATGGCTACACCTTC. This sequence encodes CASSFSPDRAAYGYTF.

The chain carries TRBV28 and TRBJ2-1, with D possibly being TRBD2 (6 bases). The CDR3 is made up of 14 amino acids. Germline CDR1 reads MDHEN; CDR2 reads SYDVKM. Trimming stripped 2 bases from V and 8 bases from J, with 13 bases between. CDR3 in DNA: TGTGCCAGCAGTTTAGGAGGGGTAGGAGATGAGCAGTTCTTC. Translating gives CASSLGGVGDEQFF.

The rearrangement joins TRBV2 to TRBJ2-2, with 10 bases identical to TRBD1. V was clipped by 6 bases and J by 6 bases; unmatched bases: 7. The V gene's germline CDR1 is SNHLY and CDR2 FYNNEI. The CDR3 has 15 residues. The DNA for the CDR3 is TGTGCCAGCAGCGACAGGGGGCTTTATCCCGGGGAGCTGTTTTTT. It yields the protein CASSDRGLYPGELFF.

V is TRBV7-2 and J is TRBJ2-3, with TRBD1 matching over 7 bases. This CDR3 is built from 15 residues. V dropped 4 bases and J dropped 0; count of bases not matched to a gene: 4. Per the germline V gene, CDR1 is SGHTA and CDR2 is FQGNSA. CDR3 sequence (DNA): TGTGCCAGCAGCTCCCGACAGGGTAGCACAGATACGCAGTATTTT. It translates to CASSSRQGSTDTQYF.

This clone was seen a handful of times. The genes are TRBV2 and TRBJ1-1; D is undetermined. Germline-derived CDR1 and CDR2 are SNHLY and FYNNEI. Deletions cut 7 bases from V and 2 bases from J, with 11 bases between. This CDR3 is 13 amino acids long. As DNA, the CDR3 is TGTGCCAGCACAGCGCAGTTTAACACTGAAGCTTTCTTT. Its translation is CASTAQFNTEAFF.

This clone occurred a few times. The chain uses TRBV11-2 and TRBJ2-1; D unclear. CDR1 SGHAT and CDR2 FQNNGV come from the germline V gene. Trimming cost V 0 bases and J 13 bases, with 10 bases left between them. The CDR3 sequence is 12 residues long. The CDR3 region is CASSLERRPQFF. The DNA of the CDR3 is TGTGCCAGCAGCTTAGAGAGACGGCCTCAGTTCTTC.

The rearrangement joins TRBV6-5 to TRBJ1-1; D possibly corresponds to TRBD1 (5 bases). This CDR3 contains 13 residues. V was cut by 7 bases and J by 5 bases, with 14 bases left in between. Germline V CDR1 and CDR2: MNHEY, SVGAGI. The CDR3 sequence: CASTPQGMTEAFF. The CDR3 DNA reads as TGTGCCAGCACCCCCCAGGGAATGACTGAAGCTTTCTTT.

This clone was detected many times. Other DNA sequences within the sample encode an identical CDR3. This sequence joins TRBV20-1 and TRBJ2-7; D is ambiguous. This CDR3 is built from 11 residues. The germline gives CDR1 DFQATT, CDR2 SNEGSKA (reference sequence). V lost 1 base to trimming and J lost 10 bases, with 11 bases between them. The CDR3 nucleotides read TGCAGTGCTAGAGGTCTCCCTGAACAGTACTTC. Its translation is CSARGLPEQYF.

V and J are TRBV18 and TRBJ2-3; weak D call: TRBD2 (6 bases). CDR1 is KGHSH, CDR2 LQKENI, per germline. The CDR3 totals 15 residues. The germline V and J ends were trimmed by 3 bases and 1 base, with 11 bases remaining between them. The CDR3 loop is CASSPGLFRTDTQYF. In DNA, the CDR3 is TGTGCCAGCTCACCCGGACTATTCCGCACAGATACGCAGTATTTT.

This clone has only one observation. The chain is built from TRBV7-9 and TRBJ1-2; D possibly corresponds to TRBD1 (5 bases). Germline-derived CDR1 and CDR2 are SEHNR and FQNEAQ (reference sequence). This CDR3 has 14 amino acids. V was trimmed by 2 bases and J by 4 bases, leaving 11 bases between them. CDR3 coding DNA: TGTGCCAGCAGCTTAAAAGGGGAAGGCTATGGCTACACCTTC. Its protein is CASSLKGEGYGYTF.

About this clone itself: This CDR3 fails to terminate in the conserved phenylalanine or tryptophan, so it likely reflects a read error. The limits of the CDR3 on the DNA are not certain, so only TCRdb's listed CDR3 is given. The V gene is TRBV14, the J gene TRBJ1-4. The germline V gene has CDR1 SGHDN and CDR2 FVKESK. With termini counted, the CDR3 has 9 amino acids. Here the CDR3 reads CASSPKTSC.

This clone was counted a few times. The rearrangement joins TRBV21-1 to TRBJ2-7; whether TRBD1, the table's D call, matches the DNA was not checked. TRBV21-1 is shown as a pseudogene. The CDR3 runs 16 residues. As DNA, the CDR3 is TGTGCCAGCAGCAAAGCTAATGACACCCGTGGGCACGAGCAGTACTTC. Protein product: CASSKANDTRGHEQYF.

V gene TRBV15 combines with J gene TRBJ2-7; tentatively, D is TRBD1 (5 bases). Trimming removed 1 base at V and 2 bases at J, with 15 bases between. Germline CDR1 LNHNV, CDR2 YYDKDF (reference sequence). This CDR3 spans 16 amino acids. CDR3 coding DNA: TGTGCCACCAGCAGAGCTGTCGCGGACATAGCCTACGAGCAGTACTTC. This sequence encodes CATSRAVADIAYEQYF.

The chain joins TRBV9 to TRBJ2-5; D is unresolved. Trimming took off 1 base at V and 2 bases at J, with 6 bases between the two ends. The germline gives CDR1 SGDLS, CDR2 YYNGEE. This CDR3 comprises 13 residues. In DNA form, the CDR3 reads TGTGCCAGCAGCGTAAGTCAGCAAGAGACCCAGTACTTC. Its translation: CASSVSQQETQYF.

The chain has TRBV10-3 and TRBJ2-1, with D possibly matching TRBD2 (6 bases). V was cut by 5 bases and J by 9 bases, with 23 bases left in between. Germline values: CDR1 ENHRY, CDR2 SYGVKD. The CDR3 spans 16 residues. Here the CDR3 reads CAISPQGTGRVTEQFF. The CDR3 region has the DNA TGTGCCATCAGTCCCCAAGGAACCGGGAGAGTCACTGAGCAGTTCTTC.

The chain carries TRBV28 and TRBJ1-1, with 7 bases lining up with TRBD1. V shed 5 bases and J 3 bases; nucleotides not matched to a gene: 9. The V gene's germline CDR1 is MDHEN and CDR2 SYDVKM. The CDR3 covers 15 residues. The CDR3 DNA is TGTGCCAGCAGTCCAATTGACAGGGACTACACTGAAGCTTTCTTT. This gives the protein CASSPIDRDYTEAFF.

Of note for this clone: Different DNA sequences within this sample yield the same CDR3. This sequence joins TRBV9 and TRBJ1-2; D is unclear. From germline, CDR1 is SGDLS and CDR2 YYNGEE. The CDR3 spans 13 residues. V was pared by 0 bases and J by 5 bases, with 8 bases between. CDR3 sequence reads: CASSVGSYYGYTF. The CDR3 DNA reads TGTGCCAGCAGCGTAGGGTCATATTATGGCTACACCTTC.

The chain uses TRBV10-3 and TRBJ1-6, with D unclear. CDR1 is ENHRY, CDR2 SYGVKD, per germline. V was trimmed by 4 bases and J by 5 bases, leaving 3 bases between them. The CDR3 has 12 residues. The CDR3 sequence: CAISADNSPLHF. CDR3 DNA: TGTGCCATCAGTGCAGATAATTCACCCCTCCACTTT.

CDR3 in amino acids: CASSWADSGANVLTF. CDR3 sequence (DNA): TGTGCCAGCAGCTGGGCCGACTCTGGGGCCAACGTCCTGACTTTC. This chain joins TRBV27 and TRBJ2-6; D gene unclear. Germline CDR1 reads MNHEY; CDR2 reads SMNVEV (reference sequence). Trimming pared 6 bases from V and 0 bases from J, leaving 9 bases between. The CDR3 loop spans 15 amino acids. The full variable domain, in which reference TRBV27 and TRBJ2-6 provide the parts outside the CDR3, is EAQVTQNPRYLITVTGKKLTVTCSQNMNHEYMSWYRQDPGLGLRQIYYSMNVEVTDKGDVPEGYKVSRKEKRNFPLILESPSPNQTSLYFCASSWADSGANVLTFGAGSRLTVL.

This clone showed up just once. The genes are TRBV19 and TRBJ2-7; D tentatively fits TRBD1 or TRBD2 (5 bases each). The CDR3 length is 13 residues. Trimming stripped 10 bases from V and 2 bases from J, with 15 bases between. Germline CDR1 LNHDA, CDR2 SQIVND (reference sequence). CDR3 coding DNA: TGTGCCACCGCGCGGCAGGGAGCCTACGAGCAGTACTTC. Amino acid sequence: CATARQGAYEQYF. Drawing the rest from reference TRBV19 and TRBJ2-7, the complete variable domain is DGGITQSPKYLFRKEGQNVTLSCEQNLNHDAMYWYRQDPGQGLRLIYYSQIVNDFQKGDIAEGYSVSREKKESFPLTVTSAQKNPTAFYLCATARQGAYEQYFGPGTRLTVT.

This clone was counted once. The chain recombines TRBV10-3 with TRBJ2-5; D uncertain. The CDR3 loop spans 12 amino acids. CDR1 ENHRY and CDR2 SYGVKD come from the germline V gene. V was cut by 4 bases and J by 5 bases, with 8 bases left in between. Written as DNA, the CDR3 is TGTGCCATCAGTGCCCAAAGGGAGACCCAGTACTTC. This translates into CAISAQRETQYF.

The gene calls are TRBV28 and TRBJ2-3; D ambiguous. In germline, CDR1 is MDHEN, CDR2 SYDVKM. The CDR3 consists of 14 residues. V shed 5 bases and J shed 1 base, with 10 bases lying between them. The CDR3 bases are TGTGCCAGCAGTCCCACCTTGGGCACAGATACGCAGTATTTT. Translated, it gives CASSPTLGTDTQYF.

As DNA, the CDR3 is TGTGCCAGCAGCTTCGGGACAGGGAGCACAGATACGCAGTATTTT. Protein product: CASSFGTGSTDTQYF. The J gene is TRBJ2-3, the V gene TRBV5-4, with TRBD1 matching over 9 bases. CDR1 is SGHNT and CDR2 is YYREEE in the germline V gene (reference sequence). The CDR3 consists of 15 residues. The V and J ends lost 2 bases and 0 bases, in that order; junction bases with no gene match: 1.